This T cell receptor (beta chain) was identified during a study of blood T cell repertoires in COVID-19. Original analysis: Estimated nucleated cell counts came from reference gene primer amplification. Sequenced by immunoSEQ multiplex PCR; TCRdb stores in-frame clones only, minus some. The DNA gave D and trimming, while V, J and clone size come from that table. The sample has about 200,000 clones, around 80% seen once. The receptor's source is a human donor in a cohort sampled during active COVID-19. The sequenced sample consisted of peripheral blood.

The CDR3 protein is CASSRGQGAGTEAFF. The CDR3 DNA reads as TGTGCCAGCAGCCGAGGACAGGGGGCGGGCACTGAAGCTTTCTTT. J is TRBJ1-1 and V is TRBV5-4; 11 positions agree with TRBD1. Germline loops: CDR1 SGHNT, CDR2 YYREEE (reference sequence). V lost 4 bases and J lost 4; bases outside the gene matches: 6. The CDR3 is 15 residues long.